This T cell receptor (beta chain) was documented in a study of T cells in localized non-small cell lung cancer. Study-wide points: Exceeding tumor, uninvolved adjacent lung had the highest T cell clonality.

Deletions cut 6 bases from V and 5 bases from J, with 15 bases between. This CDR3 has 14 amino acids. Germline CDR1 MNHEY, CDR2 SVGAGI. Turning to this clone: Its antigen is still unknown.

Data came from immunoSEQ multiplex PCR; TCRdb stores just in-frame clones and leaves some out. The table lists about 77,000 clones, 70% to 90% of them singletons. The chain has TRBV6-5 and TRBJ2-3; possibly TRBD2 for D (5 bases). Sequencing used peripheral blood, obtained before any cancer treatment. The clonotype comes from a woman aged 35 to 70 with stage I squamous cell lung carcinoma. The CDR3 loop reads CASRGDLLRDTQYF. CDR3 nucleotide sequence: TGTGCCAGCAGGGGAGACTTACTTAGAGATACGCAGTATTTT.